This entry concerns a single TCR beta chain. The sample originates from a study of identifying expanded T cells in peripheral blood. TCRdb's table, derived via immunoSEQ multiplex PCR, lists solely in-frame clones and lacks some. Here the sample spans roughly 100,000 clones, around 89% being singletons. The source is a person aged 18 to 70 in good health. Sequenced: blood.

The CDR3: CASTRRSGRGDTQYF. In DNA form, the CDR3 reads TGCGCCAGCACCCGGCGGAGCGGGAGAGGAGATACGCAGTATTTT. This chain links TRBV5-1 with TRBJ2-3; TRBD2 matches 8 bases. The CDR3 sequence is 15 residues long. J lost 5 bases, V lost 6 bases, and 11 bases had no gene match. Germline V gene data show CDR1 as SGHRS and CDR2 as YFSETQ.